This is a list of T cell receptor beta chains from one sample in a study of cytomegalovirus exposure and HLA in healthy donors. Assay used: immunoSEQ multiplex PCR; TCRdb lists only in-frame clones, some missing. Counted here are around 150,000 clones, roughly 95% occurring once; the ten biggest clones make up about 0.89%. The specimen was PBMCs. Receptors originate from a woman between 18 and 29 years old in good health and CMV-seronegative. CDR3s include the opening cysteine and the closing phenylalanine or tryptophan. The D gene is left open where the match is weak. Expanded clones are given a class, and other clones once, few, many or no size at all.

clone size: -; V gene: TRBV9; D gene: TRBD1; J gene: TRBJ1-4; CDR3 DNA: TGTGCCAGCAGCGTAGATCCCATGACAGGGGGCGCAGAAGATAATGAAAAACTGTTTTTT; CDR3 protein: CASSVDPMTGGAEDNEKLFF
clone size: -; V gene: TRBV10-3; D gene: -; J gene: TRBJ1-5; CDR3 DNA: TGTGCCATCAGTGAAGTAATGGCAGGATCACAGCATTTT; CDR3 protein: CAISEVMAGSQHF
clone size: -; V gene: TRBV5-4; D gene: -; J gene: TRBJ2-7; CDR3 DNA: TGTGCCAGCAGCCAAACAGGGTACTTCGAGCAGTACTTC; CDR3 protein: CASSQTGYFEQYF
clone size: -; V gene: TRBV2; D gene: TRBD2; J gene: TRBJ2-1; CDR3 DNA: TGTGCCAGCACTGAGGGACTAGCGGGGGGAGTGGAGCAGTTCTTC; CDR3 protein: CASTEGLAGGVEQFF
clone size: -; V gene: TRBV4-1; D gene: TRBD1; J gene: TRBJ1-2; CDR3 DNA: TGCGCCAGCAGCCCGGGACAGGGTTTTTATGGCTACACCTTC; CDR3 protein: CASSPGQGFYGYTF
clone size: -; V gene: TRBV6-5; D gene: -; J gene: TRBJ1-1; CDR3 DNA: TGTGCCAGCAGCACTATCAGGGGAGGGGACACTGAAGCTTTCTTT; CDR3 protein: CASSTIRGGDTEAFF
clone size: -; V gene: TRBV9; D gene: TRBD1; J gene: TRBJ2-5; CDR3 DNA: TGTGCCAGCAGCCCTGGGACAGTCCAAGAGACCCAGTACTTC; CDR3 protein: CASSPGTVQETQYF
clone size: -; V gene: TRBV7-3; D gene: TRBD1; J gene: TRBJ2-2; CDR3 DNA: TGTGCCAGCAGCCGCTCGGGACAGGGGCCTCCCGGCGGGGAGCTGTTTTTT; CDR3 protein: CASSRSGQGPPGGELFF
clone size: once; V gene: TRBV18; D gene: TRBD1; J gene: TRBJ2-7; CDR3 DNA: TGTGCCAGCTCCTCAGGGGGAGTCCCCTACGAGCAGTACTTC; CDR3 protein: CASSSGGVPYEQYF
clone size: -; V gene: TRBV9; D gene: TRBD1; J gene: TRBJ2-7; CDR3 DNA: TGTGCCAGCTCCACAGGGACAGCCAACGAGCAGTACTTC; CDR3 protein: CASSTGTANEQYF
clone size: -; V gene: TRBV4-1; D gene: TRBD1; J gene: TRBJ1-3; CDR3 DNA: TGCGCCAGCAGCCAAGGAAGGGCAGGGGGCATCGAAAACACCATATATTTT; CDR3 protein: CASSQGRAGGIENTIYF
clone size: -; V gene: TRBV7-9; D gene: TRBD1; J gene: TRBJ1-1; CDR3 DNA: TGTGCCAGCAGCTTAGTTGGGACAGGGAGACCTAACACTGAAGCTTTCTTT; CDR3 protein: CASSLVGTGRPNTEAFF
clone size: -; V gene: TRBV19; D gene: TRBD2; J gene: TRBJ2-1; CDR3 DNA: TGTGCCAGCGGGGGGGACTACAATGAGCAGTTCTTC; CDR3 protein: CASGGDYNEQFF
clone size: -; V gene: TRBV6-1; D gene: -; J gene: TRBJ2-1; CDR3 DNA: TGTGCCAGCAGTTATCAGGGGTTGCATGAGCAGTTCTTC; CDR3 protein: CASSYQGLHEQFF
clone size: -; V gene: TRBV5-1; D gene: -; J gene: TRBJ1-1; CDR3 DNA: TGCGCCAGCAGCTTCATGGGCATGAACACTGAAGCTTTCTTT; CDR3 protein: CASSFMGMNTEAFF
clone size: -; V gene: TRBV7-3; D gene: TRBD2; J gene: TRBJ2-5; CDR3 DNA: TGTGCCAGCAGCCCGGGACTAGCGGAAGAGACCCAGTACTTC; CDR3 protein: CASSPGLAEETQYF
clone size: -; V gene: TRBV6-6; D gene: TRBD1; J gene: TRBJ2-3; CDR3 DNA: TGTGCCAGCAGTCCGACAGGGGGCCTCACAGATACGCAGTATTTT; CDR3 protein: CASSPTGGLTDTQYF
clone size: -; V gene: TRBV18; D gene: TRBD2; J gene: TRBJ2-7; CDR3 DNA: TGTGCCAGCTCACCAGAAGCGGGAGCCACCTACGAGCAGTACTTC; CDR3 protein: CASSPEAGATYEQYF
clone size: -; V gene: TRBV5-1; D gene: -; J gene: TRBJ2-2; CDR3 DNA: TGCGCCAGCACCTCCGGGGAGAACACCGGGGAGCTGTTTTTT; CDR3 protein: CASTSGENTGELFF
clone size: -; V gene: TRBV11-2; D gene: TRBD1; J gene: TRBJ1-1; CDR3 DNA: TGTGCCAGCAGCCCGAGGACAGGGCCCATGAACACTGAAGCTTTCTTT; CDR3 protein: CASSPRTGPMNTEAFF
clone size: -; V gene: TRBV7-6; D gene: -; J gene: TRBJ1-4; CDR3 DNA: TGTGCCAGCAGCTTAGCCGCGCCAATTTCGGGTAATGAAAAACTGTTTTTT; CDR3 protein: CASSLAAPISGNEKLFF
clone size: -; V gene: TRBV29-1; D gene: -; J gene: TRBJ1-2; CDR3 DNA: TGCAGCGTTGAAGATGCCAGACTTAGCGGGTATGGCTACACCTTC; CDR3 protein: CSVEDARLSGYGYTF
clone size: -; V gene: TRBV19; D gene: -; J gene: TRBJ1-1; CDR3 DNA: TGTGCCAGTAGCTGGGGGGTATCAGAAGCTTTCTTT; CDR3 protein: CASSWGVSEAFF
clone size: -; V gene: TRBV14; D gene: -; J gene: TRBJ2-7; CDR3 DNA: TGTGCCAGCAGCCTGTGGAGGCAGCACTACGAGCAGTACTTC; CDR3 protein: CASSLWRQHYEQYF
clone size: -; V gene: TRBV25-1; D gene: -; J gene: TRBJ2-7; CDR3 DNA: TGTGCCAGCAGTGAAACCAAGCGGGTGCAGTACTTC; CDR3 protein: CASSETKRVQYF
clone size: -; V gene: TRBV7-9; D gene: TRBD1; J gene: TRBJ2-7; CDR3 DNA: TGTGCCAGCAGCTTAGTTACAGGGGGCGTTTACGAGCAGTACTTC; CDR3 protein: CASSLVTGGVYEQYF
clone size: -; V gene: TRBV30; D gene: -; J gene: TRBJ2-7; CDR3 DNA: TGTGCCTGGAGTGTCCGAGGATCATTTTACGAGCAGTACTTC; CDR3 protein: CAWSVRGSFYEQYF
clone size: -; V gene: TRBV6-1; D gene: TRBD2; J gene: TRBJ2-1; CDR3 DNA: TGTGCCAGCAGTGAAATGAGGGCGGGGGAGGTCGTACAGTTCTTC; CDR3 protein: CASSEMRAGEVVQFF
clone size: -; V gene: TRBV4-1; D gene: -; J gene: TRBJ1-2; CDR3 DNA: TGCGCCAGCAGGGGTCAGGGGACCTATGGCTACACCTTC; CDR3 protein: CASRGQGTYGYTF
clone size: once; V gene: TRBV10-2; D gene: TRBD1; J gene: TRBJ1-4; CDR3 DNA: TGCGCCAGCAGTGAGTCGGGACAGGGAAAACTGTTTTTT; CDR3 protein: CASSESGQGKLFF
clone size: -; V gene: TRBV27; D gene: -; J gene: TRBJ1-4; CDR3 DNA: TGTGCCAGCAGCAACGGCCGAGTTGCGGGGGAAAAACTGTTTTTT; CDR3 protein: CASSNGRVAGEKLFF
clone size: -; V gene: TRBV2; D gene: TRBD1; J gene: TRBJ1-1; CDR3 DNA: TGTGCCAGGAGGGTTACAGGGGGCACTGAAGCTTTCTTT; CDR3 protein: CARRVTGGTEAFF
clone size: -; V gene: TRBV19; D gene: TRBD1; J gene: TRBJ1-2; CDR3 DNA: TGTGCCAGTAGCTGGGGACAGCGATCTAACTATGGCTACACCTTC; CDR3 protein: CASSWGQRSNYGYTF
clone size: -; V gene: TRBV5-1; D gene: TRBD1; J gene: TRBJ2-3; CDR3 DNA: TGCGCCAGCAGCTATGATCCCGGGACAGGGATGAGGGATACGCAGTATTTT; CDR3 protein: CASSYDPGTGMRDTQYF
clone size: -; V gene: TRBV5-1; D gene: -; J gene: TRBJ2-2; CDR3 DNA: TGCGCCAGCAGCTTGGCCACCAGGGGAGGGTCCGGGGAGCTGTTTTTT; CDR3 protein: CASSLATRGGSGELFF
clone size: -; V gene: TRBV14; D gene: -; J gene: TRBJ1-2; CDR3 DNA: TGTGCCAGCAGCCAAGGGCAGAACTATGGCTACACCTTC; CDR3 protein: CASSQGQNYGYTF
clone size: -; V gene: TRBV5-4; D gene: TRBD1; J gene: TRBJ1-4; CDR3 DNA: TGTGCCAGCAGCCCACAGGGGGCAAATGAAAAACTGTTTTTT; CDR3 protein: CASSPQGANEKLFF
clone size: -; V gene: TRBV7-3; D gene: TRBD2; J gene: TRBJ2-1; CDR3 DNA: TGTGCCAGCAGCTTAAGTGGGACTAGCAATGAGCAGTTCTTC; CDR3 protein: CASSLSGTSNEQFF
clone size: -; V gene: TRBV7-2; D gene: -; J gene: TRBJ2-5; CDR3 DNA: TGTGCCAGCAGCTTATCAGGGCTCAGGGAGACCCAGTACTTC; CDR3 protein: CASSLSGLRETQYF
clone size: -; V gene: TRBV2; D gene: -; J gene: TRBJ2-1; CDR3 DNA: TGTGCCAGCAGCGACTGGAGTAACAATGAGCAGTTCTTC; CDR3 protein: CASSDWSNNEQFF
clone size: -; V gene: TRBV6-6; D gene: -; J gene: TRBJ1-1; CDR3 DNA: TGTGCCAGCAGTACTCAGGGTGTCACTGAAGCTTTCTTT; CDR3 protein: CASSTQGVTEAFF
clone size: -; V gene: TRBV7-2; D gene: TRBD2; J gene: TRBJ2-3; CDR3 DNA: TGTGCCAGCAGCATAGGTCCCGGGGGGTTTTATACGCAGTATTTT; CDR3 protein: CASSIGPGGFYTQYF
clone size: -; V gene: TRBV5-1; D gene: TRBD1; J gene: TRBJ1-4; CDR3 DNA: TGCGCCAGCAGGGCCGGGACAGGGGGTGAAAAACTGTTTTTT; CDR3 protein: CASRAGTGGEKLFF
clone size: -; V gene: TRBV7-2; D gene: TRBD1; J gene: TRBJ1-2; CDR3 DNA: TGTGCCAGCAGCTTAGGAGGGGCAGGGGGCTATGGCTACACCTTC; CDR3 protein: CASSLGGAGGYGYTF
clone size: -; V gene: TRBV6-5; D gene: -; J gene: TRBJ2-2; CDR3 DNA: TGTGCCAGCAGTTATGGAGTTCTCACCGGGGAGCTGTTTTTT; CDR3 protein: CASSYGVLTGELFF
clone size: few; V gene: TRBV5-4; D gene: -; J gene: TRBJ2-2; CDR3 DNA: TGTGCCAGCAGCCCAAGACAGGGGGAGCTGTTTTTT; CDR3 protein: CASSPRQGELFF
clone size: -; V gene: TRBV7-2; D gene: TRBD1; J gene: TRBJ2-5; CDR3 DNA: TGTGCCAGCAGCTCCCGGACAGGGTCGGAGACCCAGTACTTC; CDR3 protein: CASSSRTGSETQYF
clone size: -; V gene: TRBV30; D gene: -; J gene: TRBJ1-4; CDR3 DNA: TGTGCCTGGAGTGTACTAGAAGGGGGGGCTAATGAAAAACTGTTTTTT; CDR3 protein: CAWSVLEGGANEKLFF
clone size: -; V gene: TRBV9; D gene: TRBD1; J gene: TRBJ2-3; CDR3 DNA: TGTGCCAGCAGCGTAGGGGCCAGGGGGTTTGATACGCAGTATTTT; CDR3 protein: CASSVGARGFDTQYF
clone size: few; V gene: TRBV5-1; D gene: -; J gene: TRBJ2-7; CDR3 DNA: TGCGCCAGCAGCTTGGTTCAGGCCAACTACGAGCAGTACTTC; CDR3 protein: CASSLVQANYEQYF
clone size: -; V gene: TRBV5-1; D gene: -; J gene: TRBJ2-5; CDR3 DNA: TGCGCCAGCAGCCAGCACCACAGGGCCCAGGAGACCCAGTACTTC; CDR3 protein: CASSQHHRAQETQYF
clone size: once; V gene: TRBV4-3; D gene: TRBD2; J gene: TRBJ2-3; CDR3 DNA: TGCGCCAGCAGCCAGGAACTAGCGGGGGGGGCAGATACGCAGTATTTT; CDR3 protein: CASSQELAGGADTQYF
clone size: -; V gene: TRBV7-9; D gene: TRBD1; J gene: TRBJ2-3; CDR3 DNA: TGTGCCAGCAGCCACCCCGTACAGGGGTTAGGCACAGATACGCAGTATTTT; CDR3 protein: CASSHPVQGLGTDTQYF
clone size: -; V gene: TRBV19; D gene: -; J gene: TRBJ1-2; CDR3 DNA: TGTGCCAGTAGTCGTACGGGGGGCGTCCTCTATGGCTACACCTTC; CDR3 protein: CASSRTGGVLYGYTF
clone size: -; V gene: TRBV5-1; D gene: -; J gene: TRBJ1-2; CDR3 DNA: TGCGCCAGCAGCGTGGGACACCAGGGAATCGAAGGCTACACCTTC; CDR3 protein: CASSVGHQGIEGYTF
clone size: -; V gene: TRBV18; D gene: -; J gene: TRBJ2-5; CDR3 DNA: TGTGCCAGCTCACCCCTCAAGACAGGAGAAGAGACCCAGTACTTC; CDR3 protein: CASSPLKTGEETQYF
clone size: -; V gene: TRBV2; D gene: -; J gene: TRBJ1-6; CDR3 DNA: TGTGCCAGCAGCAACGGACAGTATAATTCACCCCTCCACTTT; CDR3 protein: CASSNGQYNSPLHF